This record looks at one TCR beta chain sequence and its context. This clone was observed a single time. The antigen this receptor binds is unknown. Base qualities are not recorded, but no much larger clone differs from it by a single base. The library was prepared using the immunoSEQ multiplex PCR assay. A mixture of 60 forward primers for TCR Vbeta segments and 13 reverse primers for TCR Jbeta segments was used in the multiplex PCR. The CDR3 region of rearranged TCR beta genes was amplified from genomic DNA by a multiplex PCR assay. The amplified TCR beta libraries were sequenced on the Illumina HiSeq System as 87-base-pair reads. In the paper's pipeline: A later analysis counted about 80 million unique TCR beta chains across the 666 repertoires, and around 9.9 million of these chains were shared by at least two donors. Raw reads were error-corrected and collapsed into unique sequences with a nearest-neighbor algorithm that merged closely related sequences to remove PCR and sequencing errors. To assign V, D and J gene segments, CDR3 sequences were aligned to IMGT reference sequences. For a sequence to be retained, a match of at least six nucleotides to both a V gene segment and a J gene segment was required. A rearrangement was called productive if the CDR3 had no stop codons and remained in frame with V and J, and every other rearrangement was called non-productive. CDR3 was defined according to IMGT convention as the region running from the second conserved V-encoded cysteine to the conserved J-encoded phenylalanine. The earlier analysis of about 640 of the donors excluded any sequence lacking an unambiguous match to a single V gene segment. An earlier analysis of a few hundred of the donors called V segments functional above 56.7% productive rearrangements and segregating when the between-donor standard deviation exceeded 5%. A statistical classification framework was built for diagnosing cytomegalovirus status from the catalog of TCR beta chain sequences. A later analysis assigned V and J genes by comparing TCR nucleotide sequences with IMGT/GENE-DB human TR gene sequences. A later analysis assigned CDR3 sequences and most-parsimonious VDJ recombination scenarios with the TCRdist pipeline. In a later analysis, each TCR beta chain was defined by its CDR3 amino acid sequence together with its V-gene family, and reads lacking a unique V-gene family were excluded. A later analysis removed roughly 590 highly shared, low-generation-probability nucleotide sequences to deal with suspected cross-contamination and a sequencing artifact. In a later analysis, a clonal expansion index for each public chain was calculated from normalized within-repertoire ranks of inferred template counts. A later analysis computed generation probabilities with a VDJ recombination model fitted to out-of-frame rearrangements, and checked the results against IGoR. A later analysis scored TCR-TCR, TCR-HLA and TCR-CMV co-occurrence with hypergeometric tests, applying a repertoire-size bias correction to TCR pairs. To estimate false discovery rates, a later analysis permuted the HLA or CMV assignments 20 times. In a later analysis, co-occurring TCRs were grouped using DBSCAN, with TCRdist sequence similarity added in when clustering inside HLA-allele-positive subsets. Repertoires with fewer than 30,000 or more than 120,000 public chains, plus five repertoires with anomalous nucleotide sharing, were excluded from co-occurrence clustering. Sourced from immuneACCESS, this table was stored by TCRdb with only in-frame sequences that have V and J called. A share of the clones is absent; for the studies checked, an unresolved V gene accounts for under half, and the remainder has no known explanation. The DNA was the basis for D and trimming; V, J and clone size are from that table. This sample lists 150,000 to 200,000 clones; around three quarters were detected once. The ten top clones hold 4.4% of the sample.

The source of the sample is a study of cytomegalovirus exposure and HLA in healthy donors (dated by TCRdb to the late 2010s). Regarding the complete study: In an earlier analysis of roughly 500 of the donors, 276 Gb of sequence data and approximately 120 million unique TCR beta sequences from roughly 190 million T cells were reported. Around 320 gigabases of sequencing data and 78 million or so unique TCR sequences were included in an early release covering around 600 HLA-typed donors. Of the 300 to 450 genotyped donors, 80% to 90% were placed in the genetic ancestry cluster associated with self-reported Caucasian donors. The aim of the study was to test whether cataloging public T cell receptors could identify signatures of past pathogen exposure. The study profiled the T cell repertoires of about 640 subjects by immunosequencing and related them to cytomegalovirus serostatus. Besides the first cohort of 500 to 700 subjects, a separate validation cohort made up of over 95 different subjects was used. High-throughput TCR immunosequencing, statistical association of individual TCRs with disease status, and machine learning were combined to predict cytomegalovirus infection status. A later analysis re-examined previously published TCR beta repertoires from several hundred donors and added high-resolution HLA genotyping to investigate patterns of TCR occurrence. Rather than drawing on any new phenotypic data, the later analysis identified candidate immune exposures from TCR beta sequences and the way those sequences occurred across donors. An earlier analysis of approximately 500 of the donors applied high-throughput TCR beta sequencing to assess whether each TCR beta V gene segment acted as functional or pseudogenic. Donor age, sex, ethnicity and CMV serostatus were compiled together with the repertoire data. A later genetic analysis took genome-wide SNP genotypes for about three fifths of the roughly 670 donors and used that subset as a discovery cohort. Every discovery cohort repertoire had been produced on one sequencing platform. Class I and class II HLA loci were covered by the typing at four-digit resolution. Typing coverage varied by locus: roughly 620-640 donors for A, B, C, DRB1 and DQB1; roughly 510 for DQA1; approximately 610 for DPA1; approximately 470 for DPB1. Because of strong linkage in the cohort, roughly five DR-DQ haplotypes were treated as single units for association and clustering. Among around 400 genotyped donors of the cohort, an average of roughly 230,000 unique TCR beta nucleotide sequences was sequenced per donor, of which approximately 18% were non-productive.

The cohort consisted of 666 healthy bone marrow donors. At the time of sampling, all cohort members were nominally healthy, though unrecorded immune exposures were likely present. The donor was CMV seropositive and belonged to the group of more than 250 seropositive cohort members. A peripheral blood sample was collected from each donor, and TCR beta sequencing was performed on peripheral blood mononuclear cells. Genomic DNA extraction from the blood cell samples was performed with the Qiagen DNeasy Blood Extraction Kit. Study-level results and caveats: An association between a missense DCLRE1C variant and V-gene and J-gene trimming of TCR beta chains was found in a later genetic analysis and replicated in an independent cohort. Roughly uniform sequencing depth across donors was assumed in presence/absence analyses, although this assumption may not hold. Correlated functional status among segregating V segments might reflect linkage disequilibrium, but an unknown experimental factor could not be ruled out. A further reported finding was that TCR beta sequences accurately predicted the HLA-A and HLA-B alleles for most subjects in the first cohort. The sequencing pipeline was judged likely to have produced a cluster of highly shared sequence variants as a technical artifact. The classifier was reported to diagnose cytomegalovirus status with high specificity and sensitivity in both the original and validation cohorts. According to a later analysis, most CMV-associated TCR beta chains appeared to be HLA-restricted, and the HLA associations seemed to be driven largely by CMV exposure. A later genetic analysis reported fewer N-insertions in productive TCRs among donors in an Asian-associated ancestry cluster than the roughly 700-donor mean. A later analysis reported that several top co-occurrence clusters appeared linked to parvovirus B19, influenza, CMV and Epstein-Barr virus. The study gave a list of over 150 TCR beta chains associated with cytomegalovirus. Broadly in line with IMGT annotations, most TCR beta V segments showed up in productive rearrangements about 87% or about 30% of the time in an earlier analysis of several hundred of the donors. Across donors, most TCR sequences were observed very rarely, whereas some public TCRs were present in many individuals. In vitro tests confirmed that a few of the cytomegalovirus-associated TCR beta chains recognize cytomegalovirus antigens. The earlier analysis of approximately 540 of the donors excluded roughly 17 rarely observed V segments, including chromosome 9 orphons, because counts were too low. In a later analysis, the rate of TCR association differed among HLA loci, with DRB1 alleles having the most associated TCRs and HLA-C alleles having the fewest. In a later analysis, 16,951 TCR beta sequences were associated with specific HLA alleles at a false discovery rate of 0.05. The only immune exposure information available for the cohort was CMV serostatus. The cohort was sequenced for TCR beta chains only, and without alpha or paired-chain data the features that could be detected were limited. Compared with equally common non-associated chains, HLA-associated TCR beta chains in a later analysis were more clonally expanded and had lower generation probabilities. When HLA alleles, especially DR and DQ, strongly co-occurred, TCR associations were difficult to assign to individual alleles. HLA typing was unavailable for some donors at each locus, so association tests used only the typed subset. According to the authors, the approach could potentially be generalized to other disease states and immunological phenotypes.

The specimen was PBMCs. The origin of this receptor is a woman aged 25 to 39 in good health and CMV-seropositive.

The CDR3 protein: CASSLWGLGGALGTEAFF. The DNA sequence is as follows: TGTGCCAGCAGTTTATGGGGCTTGGGAGGGGCCCTCGGGACTGAAGCTTTCTTT. The chain uses TRBV27 and TRBJ1-1; TRBD1 is perhaps the D gene, given 5 matching bases. The CDR3 covers 18 residues, taking in both the cysteine and the phenylalanine. The read is trimmed to its CDR3 DNA, 54 bases read in frame from base 1. V drops 1 base and J drops 5 bases, leaving 23 bases in between. CDR1 MNHEY and CDR2 SMNVEV are derived from the germline V gene (reference sequence).